The entry below gives a single T cell receptor (beta chain) sequence along with its context. Its antigen specificity is not known. No base qualities exist here, and no much larger clone lies one base off it. This sample was included in a study of T cells after somatic rescue of genetic block (TCRdb year 2020). With regard to the full study: What the study looked at was long-term robustness, specifically in a T-cell system that came about through somatic rescue of a genetic block in T-cell development.

Deletion took 5 bases off V and 7 bases off J, with a span of 17 bases between the germline ends. Reading the germline V gene (reference sequence) gives CDR1 SEHNR and CDR2 FQNEAQ. Its CDR3 holds 15 amino acids, cysteine through phenylalanine. Of all the DNA, just the CDR3 is kept, 45 bases in frame from base 1. The library was prepared using the immunoSEQ multiplex PCR assay. TCRdb took this table from immuneACCESS and kept in-frame rearrangements with V and J called. Such tables lack part of the clones; where checked against another copy, unresolved V genes explain under half of the gap, and the rest is unexplained. The sample records about 8,000 clones, 75% to 90% of which are singletons. The ten top clones hold 25% of the sample.

The sequence is built from TRBV7-9 and TRBJ1-4; a tentative D call is TRBD1 (6 bases match). This TCR was recovered from a boy aged 5-17 years. Input material: peripheral blood mononuclear cells (PBMCs). The bases are TGTGCCAGCAGCCCACAGGGTGGAGGGGGTGAAAAACTGTTTTTT. Its protein is CASSPQGGGGEKLFF.